Below are 32 T cell receptor beta chains sequenced from a single sample in a study of T cell changes during pregnancy in multiple sclerosis. TCRdb keeps only in-frame clones here, not all; method: immunoSEQ multiplex PCR. The table lists 57,000 or so clones, approximately 85% of them singletons. Sequences were derived from peripheral blood, sampled in the first trimester of pregnancy. Source of these receptors: a female donor with multiple sclerosis, enrolled in a pregnancy study.

This chain joins TRBV10-1 and TRBJ1-2; D call uncertain. V was cut by 5 bases and J by 7 bases, with 14 bases left in between. The CDR3 is made up of 13 amino acids. Looked up from germline, CDR1 is WNHNN and CDR2 is SYGVQD (reference sequence). The CDR3, as DNA: TGCGCCAGCAGTACCAACCCGGGAAGTGGCTACACCTTC. Amino acids: CASSTNPGSGYTF.

The rearrangement uses TRBV19 and TRBJ1-4; no definite D call. The CDR3 totals 16 residues. Germline V gives CDR1 LNHDA, CDR2 SQIVND (reference sequence). Trimming removed 6 bases from V and 5 bases from J, with 19 bases in between. The chain's CDR3 is CASREETLSRNEKLFF. CDR3 nucleotides: TGTGCCAGTAGAGAGGAGACTCTTTCACGGAATGAAAAACTGTTTTTT.

The J gene is TRBJ2-1, the V gene TRBV6-6; TRBD1 matches 8 bases. The CDR3 extends over 14 amino acids. CDR1 is MNHNY, CDR2 SVGAGI, per germline (reference sequence). The V gene end was trimmed by 3 bases and the J gene end by 8 bases; junction bases not matched to a gene: 6. CDR3 loop: CASSYGQGVDEQFF. The DNA for the CDR3 is TGTGCCAGCAGTTATGGACAGGGTGTGGATGAGCAGTTCTTC.

The chain is built from TRBV28 and TRBJ1-1, with TRBD1 as a possible D gene (6 bases). The CDR3 is made up of 14 amino acids. V lost 4 bases, J lost 6 bases, and 15 bases lay in between. Germline V lookup: CDR1 MDHEN, CDR2 SYDVKM. CDR3 nucleotide sequence: TGTGCCAGCAGTTCGCCCCCTACAGGGTCTGAAGCTTTCTTT. Its translation: CASSSPPTGSEAFF.

The J gene is TRBJ2-1, the V gene TRBV6-6; TRBD2 matches at 9 bases. CDR1 is MNHNY and CDR2 is SVGAGI in the germline V gene (reference sequence). CDR3 size: 14 residues. J was trimmed by 6 bases and V by 2 bases; bases with no gene match: 2. CDR3 amino acids: CASSYGGRGNEQFF. The CDR3 DNA reads as TGTGCCAGCAGTTACGGCGGGAGGGGCAATGAGCAGTTCTTC.

The chain carries TRBV6-4 and TRBJ2-3; D is perhaps TRBD2 (6 bases). CDR3 length equals 14 residues. V was cut by 0 bases and J by 6 bases, with 10 bases left in between. Germline V gives CDR1 MRHNA, CDR2 SNTAGT. CDR3 residues: CASSDSEGLDTQYF. In nucleotides, the CDR3 is TGTGCCAGCAGTGACTCGGAGGGCCTGGATACGCAGTATTTT.

A single count supports this clone. An end of the junction does not agree with germline; a read error may underlie this. This chain connects TRBV19 to TRBJ2-1; 9 nucleotides line up with TRBD2. This CDR3 is built from 14 residues. The germline gives CDR1 LNHDA, CDR2 SQIVND (reference sequence). The CDR3 reads CASSGGTSRSGELF. The DNA of the CDR3 is TGTGCCAGTAGTGGGGGGACTAGCCGAAGCGGAGAGCTCTTC. The whole variable domain, filled in from reference TRBV19 and TRBJ2-1, reads DGGITQSPKYLFRKEGQNVTLSCEQNLNHDAMYWYRQDPGQGLRLIYYSQIVNDFQKGDIAEGYSVSREKKESFPLTVTSAQKNPTAFYLCASSGGTSRSGELFGPGTRLTVL.

This clone came up once. V gene TRBV29-1 combines with J gene TRBJ2-7; D perhaps matches TRBD1 (6 bases). Trimming shortened V by 1 base and J by 3 bases, and 16 bases separated the two germline ends. Germline V gene lookup returns CDR1 SQVTM and CDR2 ANQGSEA. The CDR3 length is 15 residues. The CDR3 nucleotides read TGCAGCGTTGAAGGAAGAACAGGGAGTTACTACGAGCAGTACTTC. Translating gives CSVEGRTGSYYEQYF.

The chain is built from TRBV5-4 and TRBJ2-5, with a tentative D call TRBD2 (6 bases). Trimming shortened V by 1 base and J by 2 bases, and 12 bases separated the two germline ends. CDR1 SGHNT and CDR2 YYREEE come from the germline V gene (reference sequence). CDR3 length equals 15 residues. CDR3 protein: CASSLRPSEQETQYF. The CDR3 nucleotides read TGTGCCAGCAGCTTGAGGCCTAGCGAGCAAGAGACCCAGTACTTC.

CDR3 nucleotide sequence: TGTGCCAGCAGCCCGGGATATAACACTGAAGCTTTCTTT. Translation gives CASSPGYNTEAFF. The V call is TRBV7-3, the J call TRBJ1-1; D remains unclear. V lost 5 bases and J lost 2, with 9 bases in between. The CDR3 sequence is 13 residues long. CDR1 is SGHTA and CDR2 is FQGTGA in the germline V gene.

This clone was seen once. The same CDR3 is also encoded by other DNA sequences in this sample. V and J are TRBV30 and TRBJ1-2; no definite D call. Trimming removed 0 bases at V and 5 bases at J, with 13 bases between. Germline lookup yields CDR1 GTSNPN and CDR2 SVGIG (reference sequence). The CDR3 has 14 amino acids. As DNA, the CDR3 is TGTGCCTGGAGTGTAGCGGCGGTGAGTTATGGCTACACCTTC. Translation: CAWSVAAVSYGYTF.

This clone was observed once. The V call is TRBV29-1, the J call TRBJ2-1, with a possible D match to TRBD2 (5 bases). Germline V gives CDR1 SQVTM, CDR2 ANQGSEA. The CDR3 consists of 14 residues. The V end lost 7 bases, the J end lost 3 bases, and 16 bases lay between the germline ends. CDR3 region: CSAARGVDYNEQFF. The CDR3 DNA sequence: TGCAGCGCCGCTCGGGGAGTTGACTACAATGAGCAGTTCTTC.

The V gene is TRBV5-5, the J gene TRBJ2-1; 10 nucleotides align to TRBD1. This CDR3 contains 12 residues. The V and J ends lost 3 bases and 9 bases, in that order; junction bases with no gene match: 0. Germline V gene data show CDR1 as SGHKS and CDR2 as YYEKEE (reference sequence). Here the CDR3 reads CASSWDRGEQFF. The CDR3 region has the DNA TGTGCCAGCAGCTGGGACAGGGGTGAGCAGTTCTTC.

The genes are TRBV11-2 and TRBJ1-2; D uncertain. Trimming removed 4 bases at V and 4 bases at J, with 13 bases between. Germline V gene sequence: CDR1 SGHAT, CDR2 FQNNGV. This CDR3 comprises 14 residues. DNA of the CDR3: TGTGCCAGCAGCTCCTCCGGCGCGGGCTATGGCTACACCTTC. This encodes CASSSSGAGYGYTF.

The chain carries TRBV11-2 and TRBJ2-7, with 11 bases aligning to TRBD1. CDR1 and CDR2 (germline): SGHAT, FQNNGV. This CDR3 is 14 amino acids long. The J segment lost 4 bases and the V segment lost 5 bases, leaving 4 bases of the junction unmatched. CDR3 DNA: TGTGCCAGCAGCCCGGGACAGGGGGATTACGAGCAGTACTTC. This codes for CASSPGQGDYEQYF.

J is TRBJ2-7 and V is TRBV4-3, with 8 nucleotides matching TRBD1. This CDR3 has 14 residues. J gave up 5 bases and V 0 bases, and 3 bases lay outside the gene matches. The germline V gene encodes CDR1 LGHNA and CDR2 YSLEER. CDR3 in amino acids: CASSQEDRAHEQYF. Here the CDR3 DNA reads TGCGCCAGCAGCCAAGAGGACAGGGCCCACGAGCAGTACTTC.

This chain links TRBV30 with TRBJ1-1; TRBD1 matches 8 bases. Germline loops: CDR1 GTSNPN, CDR2 SVGIG (reference sequence). Trimming took 2 bases from V and 5 from J; bases not matched to a gene: 16. This CDR3 is 17 amino acids long. CDR3 bases: TGTGCCTGGAGTCCTAGGGAGGACAGGGTGCGAATAACTGAAGCTTTCTTT. It specifies CAWSPREDRVRITEAFF. Full variable domain (remainder filled in from reference TRBV30 and TRBJ1-1): SQTIHQWPATLVQPVGSPLSLECTVEGTSNPNLYWYRQAAGRGLQLLFYSVGIGQISSEVPQNLSASRPQDRQFILSSKKLLLSDSGFYLCAWSPREDRVRITEAFFGQGTRLTVV.

The chain uses TRBV7-9 and TRBJ2-3; D may be TRBD2 (5 bases). The germline V gene has CDR1 SEHNR and CDR2 FQNEAQ (reference sequence). This CDR3 contains 14 residues. With 3 bases removed from V and 3 bases from J, the gap between germline ends came to 10 bases. The CDR3 region is CASSLGSGTDTQYF. CDR3 bases: TGTGCCAGCAGCTTGGGAAGCGGAACAGATACGCAGTATTTT.

The V call is TRBV18, the J call TRBJ2-1; 8 nucleotides agree with TRBD2. The V segment lost 6 bases and the J segment 3 bases; nucleotides outside the gene matches: 7. This CDR3 comprises 15 residues. Looked up from germline, CDR1 is KGHSH and CDR2 is LQKENI. The CDR3 DNA sequence: TGTGCCAGCTCGGGGGGGCTAGCGGGCTACAATGAGCAGTTCTTC. It yields the protein CASSGGLAGYNEQFF. Variable domain in full (rest from reference TRBV18 and TRBJ2-1): NAGVMQNPRHLVRRRGQEARLRCSPMKGHSHVYWYRQLPEEGLKFMVYLQKENIIDESGMPKERFSAEFPKEGPSILRIQQVVRGDSAAYFCASSGGLAGYNEQFFGPGTRLTVL.

CDR3 nucleotide sequence: TGTGCCAGCAGCTTGGCCCTTCAGGGTGAAAAACTGTTTTTT. Protein sequence: CASSLALQGEKLFF. The gene calls are TRBV5-4 and TRBJ1-4; TRBD1 is a possible D gene (5 bases). There are 14 residues in the CDR3. Germline V gene sequence: CDR1 SGHNT, CDR2 YYREEE (reference sequence). Trimming removed 0 bases at V and 7 bases at J, with 10 bases between.

This clone was seen just once. The genes are TRBV30 and TRBJ1-3; 7 bases fit TRBD1. Unmatched junction bases numbered 2, after V lost 4 bases and J lost 2 bases. The CDR3 has 13 amino acids. Germline-derived CDR1 and CDR2 are GTSNPN and SVGIG (reference sequence). CDR3 amino acids: CAWTDRAGNTIYF. CDR3 DNA sequence: TGTGCCTGGACCGACAGGGCTGGAAACACCATATATTTT.

This chain connects TRBV7-2 to TRBJ2-7; TRBD2 aligns across 7 bases. The junction had 9 bases not matched to a gene; V was cut back by 5 bases and J by 2 bases. The CDR3 runs 15 residues. CDR1 is SGHTA, CDR2 FQGNSA, per germline. CDR3 DNA: TGTGCCAGCAGCCCCGGAGCGGGAACTACCTACGAGCAGTACTTC. Protein sequence: CASSPGAGTTYEQYF.

The chain joins TRBV10-3 to TRBJ2-5; 10 nucleotides agree with TRBD1. Germline CDR1 ENHRY, CDR2 SYGVKD. The CDR3 totals 18 residues. The junction had 8 bases not matched to a gene; V was cut back by 0 bases and J by 1 base. The CDR3 spells CAISESGTGAVSQETQYF. The CDR3 nucleotides read TGTGCCATCAGTGAGTCGGGGACAGGGGCCGTCTCCCAAGAGACCCAGTACTTC.

This chain links TRBV19 with TRBJ2-2; 8 nucleotides agree with TRBD2. This CDR3 contains 17 residues. CDR1 and CDR2 (germline): LNHDA, SQIVND (reference sequence). With 6 bases clipped from V and 7 bases from J, the junction kept 16 bases outside the gene matches. The CDR3 loop is CASRKGRTGGPSGELFF. CDR3 DNA sequence: TGTGCCAGTAGAAAGGGTAGGACGGGAGGGCCCAGCGGGGAGCTGTTTTTT.

This clone is a singleton in its sample. The J gene is TRBJ2-1, the V gene TRBV9, with TRBD2 matching over 10 bases. V shed 2 bases and J 10 bases; nucleotides not matched to a gene: 9. The CDR3 totals 15 residues. Germline CDR1 SGDLS, CDR2 YYNGEE. Here the CDR3 reads CASSVQAGGPGEQFF. The CDR3 bases are TGTGCCAGCAGCGTGCAAGCGGGAGGGCCAGGGGAGCAGTTCTTC.

The rearrangement joins TRBV5-1 to TRBJ2-4; D is possibly TRBD2 (6 bases). The CDR3 sequence is 18 residues long. Germline CDR1 SGHRS, CDR2 YFSETQ. The germline V and J ends were trimmed by 2 bases and 0 bases, with 18 bases remaining between them. The CDR3 is CASSLQPRGGGAKNIQYF. The CDR3 DNA follows: TGCGCCAGCAGCTTACAGCCCCGGGGAGGCGGAGCCAAAAACATTCAGTACTTC.

The chain joins TRBV2 to TRBJ1-1; 10 bases line up with TRBD1. The V gene's germline CDR1 is SNHLY and CDR2 FYNNEI. This CDR3 contains 14 residues. V gave up 5 bases and J gave up 8 bases; unmatched junction bases: 8. As DNA, the CDR3 is TGTGCCAGCAGTCCTGACAGGGGGCGGAGGGAAGCTTTCTTT. Its protein product is CASSPDRGRREAFF.

The chain joins TRBV5-6 to TRBJ1-6; D is unresolved. The germline V and J ends were trimmed by 3 bases and 8 bases, with 6 bases remaining between them. CDR1 and CDR2 (germline): SGHDT, YYEEEE. The CDR3 has 12 amino acids. CDR3 region: CASSYPDSPLHF. The CDR3 nucleotides read TGTGCCAGCAGCTATCCGGATTCACCCCTCCACTTT. Filled out from reference TRBV5-6 and TRBJ1-6, the complete variable domain reads DAGVTQSPTHLIKTRGQQVTLRCSPKSGHDTVSWYQQALGQGPQFIFQYYEEEERQRGNFPDRFSGHQFPNYSSELNVNALLLGDSALYLCASSYPDSPLHFGNGTRLTVT.

The CDR3 sequence: CASRALAGGLTDTQYF. The CDR3 nucleotides are TGTGCCAGTAGAGCGTTGGCGGGAGGTTTGACAGATACGCAGTATTTT. The chain uses TRBV19 and TRBJ2-3; TRBD2 matches at 8 bases. Trimming cost V 6 bases and J 3 bases; bases outside gene matches: 11. Looked up from germline, CDR1 is LNHDA and CDR2 is SQIVND (reference sequence). CDR3 length: 16 amino acids.

The rearrangement links TRBV2 to TRBJ1-5; D is ambiguous. This CDR3 has 15 residues. The V and J ends lost 6 bases and 0 bases respectively, with 12 bases between them. The V gene's germline CDR1 is SNHLY and CDR2 FYNNEI. CDR3 amino acids: CASRVESFSNQPQHF. DNA of the CDR3: TGTGCCAGCAGGGTAGAAAGTTTTAGCAATCAGCCCCAGCATTTT.

The V gene is TRBV6-6, the J gene TRBJ1-3; the D is unclear. In germline, CDR1 is MNHNY, CDR2 SVGAGI (reference sequence). With 3 bases removed from V and 0 bases from J, the gap between germline ends came to 9 bases. This CDR3 is built from 15 residues. CDR3 amino acids: CASSYGLDSGNTIYF. DNA of the CDR3: TGTGCCAGCAGTTATGGACTTGACTCTGGAAACACCATATATTTT.

This chain connects TRBV6-1 to TRBJ1-4, with D possibly TRBD1 on 5 matching bases. The CDR3 is 14 amino acids. Germline V gene data show CDR1 as MNHNS and CDR2 as SASEGT. Trimming took 8 bases from V and 7 from J, leaving 17 bases between them. CDR3 loop: CASAERGFGEKLFF. In DNA form, the CDR3 reads TGTGCCAGCGCCGAACGGGGGTTTGGTGAAAAACTGTTTTTT.